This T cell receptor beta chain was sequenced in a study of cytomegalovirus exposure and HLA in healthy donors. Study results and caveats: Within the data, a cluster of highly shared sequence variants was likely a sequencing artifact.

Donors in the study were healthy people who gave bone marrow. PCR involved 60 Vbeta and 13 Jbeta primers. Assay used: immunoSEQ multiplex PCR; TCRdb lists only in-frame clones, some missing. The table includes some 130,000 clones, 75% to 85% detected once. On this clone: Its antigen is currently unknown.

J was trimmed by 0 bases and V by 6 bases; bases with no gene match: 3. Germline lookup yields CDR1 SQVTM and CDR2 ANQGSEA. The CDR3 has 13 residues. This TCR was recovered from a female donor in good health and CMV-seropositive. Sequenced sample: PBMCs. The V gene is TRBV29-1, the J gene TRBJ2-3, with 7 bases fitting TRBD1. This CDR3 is CSVEDRSTDTQYF. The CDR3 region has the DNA TGCAGCGTCGAGGACAGGAGCACAGATACGCAGTATTTT.